This T cell receptor (beta chain) was captured by sequencing in a study of T cells in localized non-small cell lung cancer. Study-level points and caveats: Only one tumor region went through sequencing, so heterogeneity may still be there. Measurement of T cell clonality placed uninvolved adjacent lung highest, above the level in tumor.

The protocol was immunoSEQ multiplex PCR, while the TCRdb copy is restricted to in-frame clones and leaves out a portion. Of around 30,000 clones listed, about 90% are singletons. In regard to this clone: Antigen specificity is unknown.

Germline CDR1 is KGHSH and CDR2 is LQKENI. The CDR3 loop spans 17 amino acids. The V gene end was trimmed by 3 bases and the J gene end by 5 bases; junction bases not matched to a gene: 10. The clonotype was recovered from a woman aged 35-75 years with stage III lung adenocarcinoma. The V gene is TRBV18, the J gene TRBJ1-6, with TRBD1 matching over 7 bases. The input for sequencing was peripheral blood mononuclear cells, taken before any cancer treatment. CDR3 nucleotides: TGTGCCAGCTCACCCCGACAGGGTATATTGGATAATTCACCCCTCCACTTT. The encoded protein is CASSPRQGILDNSPLHF.